The 27 T cell receptor beta chains presented below share a single source sample, sequenced in a study of early T cells in non-severe SARS-CoV-2 infection. TCRdb reanalysed the 5' RACE reads using MiXCR and keeps one entry per CDR3 protein. In the table there are roughly 76,000 distinct CDR3 sequences, 9.5% to 15% of which are singletons. Material: whole blood. These TCRs come from an adult who was a healthcare worker with PCR-confirmed SARS-CoV-2 infection or an uninfected control (not recorded which).

This clonotype appeared many times. This chain connects TRBV12-3 or TRBV12-4 to TRBJ2-7, with D possibly TRBD2 on 5 matching bases. This CDR3 is 13 amino acids long. Between the trimmed V and J ends, which lost 3 bases and 2 bases, there was a span of 8 bases. DNA for the CDR3: TGTGCCAGCAGTTTCGGCGGGCCCTACGAGCAGTACTTC. Amino acid sequence: CASSFGGPYEQYF.

The CDR3 region is CASIEGQGAGEQYF. In DNA form, the CDR3 reads TGTGCCAGCATCGAGGGGCAGGGGGCGGGCGAGCAGTACTTC. The J gene is TRBJ2-7, the V gene TRBV28; 8 bases align to TRBD1. V gave up 7 bases and J gave up 6 bases; unmatched junction bases: 11. The CDR3 covers 14 residues. CDR1 and CDR2 (germline): MDHEN, SYDVKM.

This clonotype was counted ten times or more. The chain has TRBV7-6 and TRBJ2-1; D not resolved. Deletions cut 3 bases from V and 0 bases from J, with 12 bases between. The CDR3 consists of 16 residues. Germline V gene data show CDR1 as SGHVS and CDR2 as FNYEAQ. The DNA of the CDR3 is TGTGCCAGCAGCTTCGAAGGCGGAGTCTCCTACAATGAGCAGTTCTTC. Translated, it gives CASSFEGGVSYNEQFF.

This clonotype turned up a few times. The J gene is TRBJ2-1, the V gene TRBV11-2; D is undetermined. CDR1 SGHAT and CDR2 FQNNGV come from the germline V gene. The V end lost 0 bases, the J end lost 12 bases, and 12 bases lay between the germline ends. The CDR3 has 13 amino acids. CDR3 sequence (DNA): TGTGCCAGCAGCTTAGACCCCTCCAGCCTGCAGTTCTTC. Translated: CASSLDPSSLQFF. Supplemented by reference TRBV11-2 and TRBJ2-1, the full variable domain reads EAGVAQSPRYKIIEKRQSVAFWCNPISGHATLYWYQQILGQGPKLLIQFQNNGVVDDSQLPKDRFSAERLKGVDSTLKIQPAKLEDSAVYLCASSLDPSSLQFFGPGTRLTVL.

This clonotype was found many times. V is TRBV11-2 and J is TRBJ2-5, with TRBD1 identical over 7 bases. V shed 5 bases and J 2 bases; nucleotides not matched to a gene: 8. The germline V gene has CDR1 SGHAT and CDR2 FQNNGV. There are 15 residues in the CDR3. CDR3 sequence (DNA): TGTGCCAGCAGCCAGGGTATGGGACAGCAAGAGACCCAGTACTTC. Translation gives CASSQGMGQQETQYF.

This clonotype has a handful of counts. The genes are TRBV9 and TRBJ2-2; D is undetermined. Germline assignment: CDR1 SGDLS and CDR2 YYNGEE. The CDR3 length is 12 residues. Deletions cut 4 bases from V and 8 bases from J, with 9 bases between. CDR3 loop: CASSPVMGELFF. In DNA, the CDR3 is TGTGCCAGCAGCCCGGTTATGGGGGAGCTGTTTTTT.

CDR3: CATSDPISGLASTDTQYF. The CDR3 DNA reads TGTGCCACCAGTGACCCGATCAGTGGACTAGCATCCACAGATACGCAGTATTTT. This sequence joins TRBV24-1 and TRBJ2-3; TRBD2 matches at 8 bases. This CDR3 spans 18 amino acids. Germline trimming cut 4 bases from V and 2 bases from J; bases unmatched to any gene: 13. Germline values: CDR1 KGHDR, CDR2 SFDVKD.

This clonotype was counted ten times or more. The V and J genes are TRBV7-9 and TRBJ2-7; 8 bases agree with TRBD2. V shed 4 bases, J shed 4 bases, and the junction held 9 bases outside the gene matches. The CDR3 totals 15 residues. Germline CDR1 is SEHNR and CDR2 is FQNEAQ (reference sequence). CDR3 nucleotide sequence: TGTGCCAGCAGCTCCGCGGGGGTAGCGGGATACGAGCAGTACTTC. Residues: CASSSAGVAGYEQYF.

The chain joins TRBV20-1 to TRBJ2-7, with TRBD2 identical over 7 bases. Trimming took 0 bases from V and 6 from J; bases not matched to a gene: 8. CDR1 and CDR2 (germline): DFQATT, SNEGSKA (reference sequence). The CDR3 covers 14 residues. CDR3 bases: TGCAGTGCTAGAGAGGGGGAGGGCCCTCCCGAGCAGTACTTC. Encoded protein: CSAREGEGPPEQYF.

The chain couples TRBV18 to TRBJ1-1, with no clear D. The CDR3 sequence is 15 residues long. V gave up 3 bases and J gave up 0 bases, with 11 bases separating them. The germline V gene has CDR1 KGHSH and CDR2 LQKENI. CDR3 loop: CASSPMVGMNTEAFF. CDR3 nucleotide sequence: TGTGCCAGCTCACCCATGGTCGGGATGAACACTGAAGCTTTCTTT.

The V and J genes are TRBV28 and TRBJ2-7, with D perhaps matching TRBD2 (5 bases). Trimming took 7 bases from V and 3 from J, leaving 16 bases between them. CDR3 length: 14 amino acids. Per germline, CDR1 MDHEN and CDR2 SYDVKM. The CDR3 nucleotides are TGTGCCAGCAACCTTCGGGGATCCTTCTACGAGCAGTACTTC. Protein product: CASNLRGSFYEQYF.

This chain joins TRBV29-1 and TRBJ2-1; possibly TRBD2 for D (6 bases). Germline CDR1 reads SQVTM; CDR2 reads ANQGSEA. This CDR3 region has 13 residues. Trimming shortened V by 6 bases and J by 9 bases, and 18 bases separated the two germline ends. CDR3 residues: CSVPLREYGEQFF. The CDR3 DNA is TGCAGCGTCCCACTCCGGGAGTATGGTGAGCAGTTCTTC.

The chain couples TRBV29-1 to TRBJ1-2, with 9 bases lining up with TRBD1. The CDR3 loop spans 12 amino acids. V shed 1 base, J shed 6 bases, and the junction held 0 bases outside the gene matches. CDR1 and CDR2 from the germline V gene are SQVTM and ANQGSEA. The CDR3 nucleotides are TGCAGCGTTGAAGGGACAGGGGATGGCTACACCTTC. Translated, it gives CSVEGTGDGYTF. The entire variable domain, with the rest obtained from reference TRBV29-1 and TRBJ1-2, is as follows: SAVISQKPSRDICQRGTSLTIQCQVDSQVTMMFWYRQQPGQSLTLIATANQGSEATYESGFVIDKFPISRPNLTFSTLTVSNMSPEDSSIYLCSVEGTGDGYTFGSGTRLTVV.

The table lists this clonotype with many counts. J is TRBJ2-1 and V is TRBV7-9; D perhaps matches TRBD2 (5 bases). Trimming took off 8 bases at V and 7 bases at J, with 15 bases between the two ends. The germline V gene has CDR1 SEHNR and CDR2 FQNEAQ (reference sequence). This CDR3 is 13 amino acids long. CDR3 in amino acids: CASETSEGNEQFF. Here the CDR3 DNA reads TGTGCCAGCGAAACTTCCGAGGGAAATGAGCAGTTCTTC.

This clonotype has just a few counts. The J gene is TRBJ1-1, the V gene TRBV12-3 or TRBV12-4; 9 bases agree with TRBD1. Trimming removed 6 bases from V and 5 bases from J; junction bases left unmatched: 7. The CDR3 extends over 14 amino acids. This CDR3 is CASRGQGRRTEAFF. The CDR3, as DNA: TGTGCCAGCAGGGGACAGGGCCGGAGGACTGAAGCTTTCTTT.

Judged by abundance, this clonotype is large. The chain carries TRBV7-9 and TRBJ2-1; no clear D. The ends were cut back, 5 bases at V and 10 bases at J, with 15 bases in the middle. Germline V gene sequence: CDR1 SEHNR, CDR2 FQNEAQ (reference sequence). CDR3 length equals 13 residues. This CDR3 reads CASSLEHLREQFF. DNA of the CDR3: TGTGCCAGCAGCCTAGAGCATCTCCGGGAGCAGTTCTTC. Looking up the rest from reference TRBV7-9 and TRBJ2-1 gives the full variable domain: DTGVSQNPRHKITKRGQNVTFRCDPISEHNRLYWYRQTLGQGPEFLTYFQNEAQLEKSRLLSDRFSAERPKGSFSTLEIQRTEQGDSAMYLCASSLEHLREQFFGPGTRLTVL.

This clonotype was detected ten times or more. The chain combines TRBV2 with TRBJ1-5, with unresolved D. The CDR3 runs to 12 residues. V lost 5 bases and J 11 bases, leaving 13 bases between the germline ends. CDR1 and CDR2 from the germline V gene are SNHLY and FYNNEI. The CDR3 nucleotides read TGTGCCAGCAGTCCCGGACCGGCGGCCCAGCATTTT. It specifies CASSPGPAAQHF.

This clonotype has only a few counts. The chain links TRBV29-1 to TRBJ1-2; 9 bases line up with TRBD1. Germline CDR1 SQVTM, CDR2 ANQGSEA. The V segment lost 6 bases and the J segment 5 bases; nucleotides outside the gene matches: 1. The CDR3 spans 11 residues. CDR3 in DNA: TGCAGCGTGGGACAGGGATATGGCTACACCTTC. Protein product: CSVGQGYGYTF. The variable domain in full, with the rest retrieved from reference TRBV29-1 and TRBJ1-2, is SAVISQKPSRDICQRGTSLTIQCQVDSQVTMMFWYRQQPGQSLTLIATANQGSEATYESGFVIDKFPISRPNLTFSTLTVSNMSPEDSSIYLCSVGQGYGYTFGSGTRLTVV.

The rearrangement joins TRBV20-1 to TRBJ1-1; D unresolved. V gave up 3 bases and J gave up 7 bases, with 12 bases separating them. This CDR3 region has 12 residues. CDR1 is DFQATT and CDR2 is SNEGSKA in the germline V gene (reference sequence). The CDR3 nucleotides are TGCAGTGCTAGTGAGGGTATCAGTGAAGCTTTCTTT. Amino acids: CSASEGISEAFF.

This clonotype was counted between two and nine times. The rearrangement uses TRBV5-1 and TRBJ2-7; 7 bases fit TRBD2. CDR1 and CDR2 from the germline V gene are SGHRS and YFSETQ. This CDR3 region has 14 residues. Trimming took 1 base from V and 2 from J; bases not matched to a gene: 3. This chain's CDR3 is CASSLNGRTYEQYF. The CDR3 region has the DNA TGCGCCAGCAGCTTGAACGGGAGGACCTACGAGCAGTACTTC.

The rearrangement links TRBV12-5 to TRBJ2-1; 8 nucleotides align to TRBD2. The germline CDR1 and CDR2 sequences are LGHNT and FRNRAP. This CDR3 region has 15 residues. V dropped 7 bases and J dropped 8; count of bases not matched to a gene: 13. The CDR3 protein is CASASGGASGDEQFF. Written as DNA, the CDR3 is TGTGCTAGTGCCTCCGGGGGGGCGAGCGGCGATGAGCAGTTCTTC.

This clonotype was observed many times. The chain joins TRBV29-1 to TRBJ1-1, with TRBD1 as a possible D gene (5 bases). Germline CDR1 reads SQVTM; CDR2 reads ANQGSEA. This CDR3 has 11 residues. V was clipped by 6 bases and J by 7 bases, with 12 bases between them. The CDR3 nucleotides are TGCAGCGTGTCCCAGGGAATTGAAGCTTTCTTT. It yields the protein CSVSQGIEAFF.

The chain couples TRBV29-1 to TRBJ2-2; tentatively, D is TRBD2 (5 bases). V lost 4 bases and J 6 bases, leaving 15 bases between the germline ends. Germline V gives CDR1 SQVTM, CDR2 ANQGSEA. CDR3 length: 14 residues. CDR3 region: CSVAVETSPGELFF. CDR3 nucleotide sequence: TGCAGCGTTGCGGTCGAAACTAGTCCCGGGGAGCTGTTTTTT.

The rearrangement links TRBV7-9 to TRBJ2-7; 8 positions agree with TRBD1. J lost 6 bases, V lost 2 bases, and 15 bases had no gene match. The germline gives CDR1 SEHNR, CDR2 FQNEAQ (reference sequence). There are 17 residues in the CDR3. The CDR3 DNA reads TGTGCCAGCAGCTTACCGAAGAGGGAGGACAGGGTGATCGAGCAGTACTTC. This translates into CASSLPKREDRVIEQYF.

This clonotype has only a few counts. The chain joins TRBV6-2 or TRBV6-3 to TRBJ2-1; 13 bases map to TRBD2. Per germline, CDR1 MNHEY and CDR2 SVGEGT. With 4 bases clipped from V and 4 bases from J, the junction kept 10 bases outside the gene matches. The CDR3 has 18 residues. The CDR3 DNA reads as TGTGCCAGCAGTTTGGCGACCGGGACTAGCGGGATTTACAATGAGCAGTTCTTC. Its translation is CASSLATGTSGIYNEQFF.

The sample holds many counts of this clonotype. The J gene is TRBJ1-1, the V gene TRBV29-1; the D gene is possibly TRBD1 (6 bases). Germline lookup yields CDR1 SQVTM and CDR2 ANQGSEA. The CDR3 is made up of 13 amino acids. V gave up 7 bases and J gave up 2 bases, with 14 bases separating them. CDR3 loop: CSAIDRFNTEAFF. CDR3 DNA sequence: TGCAGCGCTATTGACAGGTTTAACACTGAAGCTTTCTTT.

The rearrangement links TRBV20-1 to TRBJ1-5; TRBD1 is a possible D gene (5 bases). Per germline, CDR1 DFQATT and CDR2 SNEGSKA (reference sequence). The ends were cut back, 1 base at V and 0 bases at J, with 13 bases in the middle. The CDR3 consists of 16 residues. CDR3 sequence: CSARGRQPFSNQPQHF. The DNA of the CDR3 is TGCAGTGCTAGAGGGAGACAGCCTTTTAGCAATCAGCCCCAGCATTTT.